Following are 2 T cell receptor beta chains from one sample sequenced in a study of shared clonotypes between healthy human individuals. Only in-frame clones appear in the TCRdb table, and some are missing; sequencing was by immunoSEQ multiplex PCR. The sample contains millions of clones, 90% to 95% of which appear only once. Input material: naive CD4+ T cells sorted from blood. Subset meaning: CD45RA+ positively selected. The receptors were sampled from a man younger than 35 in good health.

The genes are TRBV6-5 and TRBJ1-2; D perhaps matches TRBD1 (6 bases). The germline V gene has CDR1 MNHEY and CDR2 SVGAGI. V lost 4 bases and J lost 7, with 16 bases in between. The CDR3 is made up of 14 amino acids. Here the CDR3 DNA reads TGTGCCAGCAGTTCTTCCGGGGGCGGGTTTGGCTACACCTTC. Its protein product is CASSSSGGGFGYTF.

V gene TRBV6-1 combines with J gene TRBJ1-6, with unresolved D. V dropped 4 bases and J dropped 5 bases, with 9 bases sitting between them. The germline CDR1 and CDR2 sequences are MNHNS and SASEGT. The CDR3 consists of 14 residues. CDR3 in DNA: TGTGCCAGCAGTGTTCCGGGCCATAATTCACCCCTCCACTTT. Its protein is CASSVPGHNSPLHF.